This T cell receptor beta chain appears in the sequencing data of a study of T cell responses to AZD1222 COVID-19 vaccine. In regard to this clone: Its antigen is not identified.

Profiled with immunoSEQ multiplex PCR; TCRdb holds only in-frame clones, not every one. The sample contains 70,000 to 95,000 clones, approximately 90% of which appear only once. Points from the study as a whole: Reportedly, nearly half the spike-specific TCRs target unmutated variant regions. Among the donors, most were white British and more were female, and clonal diversity was possibly underestimated.

V was pared by 5 bases and J by 1 base, with 12 bases between. Germline CDR1 is SGDLS and CDR2 is YYNGEE. This CDR3 contains 14 residues. The sample consisted of peripheral blood, taken 28 days after the second AZD1222 dose. The source of this sequence is an adult who received the AZD1222 COVID-19 vaccine. This chain uses TRBV9 with TRBJ2-5; possible D gene TRBD2, 6 bases. The DNA of the CDR3 is TGTGCCAGCAGTTGGCGGGAATCCCAAGAGACCCAGTACTTC. Translated, it gives CASSWRESQETQYF.